These T cell receptor beta chains were read from a single sample in a study of OX40 agonist ivuxolimab in advanced cancers. Produced via immunoSEQ multiplex PCR; TCRdb's table is partial and in-frame only. The repertoire consists of over 70,000 clones, with approximately 90% occurring once and the leading ten covering about 0.53%. Material: CD4+ or CD8+ T cells sorted from blood, obtained in a trial of the OX40 agonist ivuxolimab. The receptors were gathered from an adult with an advanced solid tumor such as melanoma, head and neck, liver or kidney cancer. Both conserved end residues are part of each CDR3. The order of the fields is J gene, CDR3 length, D gene, V gene, clone size, CDR3 protein, CDR3 DNA. A D gene is named only where the DNA matches it firmly. Clone sizes are given selectively: once, few, many, or a class where the clone is expanded.

TRBJ2-7,16,TRBD1,TRBV14,NA,CASIIPPGQGAVEQYF,TGTGCCAGCATCATACCCCCGGGACAGGGGGCGGTCGAGCAGTACTTC
TRBJ2-1,15,TRBD2,TRBV5-1,NA,CASSLGSGWGYEQFF,TGCGCCAGCAGCTTGGGTAGCGGGTGGGGCTATGAGCAGTTCTTC
TRBJ1-3,16,NA,TRBV7-9,NA,CASSQLPRGAGNTIYF,TGTGCCAGCAGTCAACTTCCCCGAGGGGCTGGAAACACCATATATTTT
TRBJ2-5,14,TRBD2,TRBV30,NA,CAFSTSGKIETQYF,TGTGCCTTCTCGACTAGCGGGAAAATAGAGACCCAGTACTTC
TRBJ2-7,15,NA,TRBV28,NA,CATGGGAGEAYEQYF,TGTGCCACCGGTGGGGGGGCGGGAGAAGCCTACGAGCAGTACTTC
TRBJ1-1,13,NA,TRBV6-1,NA,CASRVQGNTEAFF,TGTGCCAGCAGGGTGCAGGGGAACACTGAAGCTTTCTTT
TRBJ1-1,13,NA,TRBV29-1,NA,CSVQKGSSTEAFF,TGCAGCGTCCAAAAGGGATCTAGCACTGAAGCTTTCTTT
TRBJ2-7,20,NA,TRBV2,NA,CASSGRQGRDSAGGSYEQYF,TGTGCCAGCAGTGGCCGACAGGGGAGGGACAGCGCGGGGGGGAGCTACGAGCAGTACTTC
TRBJ2-5,14,NA,TRBV19,NA,CASSIPGQKETQYF,TGTGCCAGTAGTATTCCGGGCCAAAAAGAGACCCAGTACTTC
TRBJ1-1,14,NA,TRBV10-1,NA,CASNRHGPNTEAFF,TGCGCCAGCAACAGGCACGGGCCTAACACTGAAGCTTTCTTT
TRBJ2-7,15,NA,TRBV15,NA,CATSAGRDSSYEQYF,TGTGCCACCAGCGCCGGGAGGGACAGCTCCTACGAGCAGTACTTC
TRBJ2-3,16,TRBD2,TRBV9,NA,CASRVAGVWAADTQYF,TGTGCCAGCAGGGTAGCGGGAGTTTGGGCCGCAGATACGCAGTATTTT
TRBJ2-5,19,TRBD2,TRBV4-1,NA,CASSQGTSGPRVTQETQYF,TGCGCCAGCAGCCAGGGGACTAGCGGGCCCAGAGTGACCCAAGAGACCCAGTACTTC
TRBJ2-7,14,TRBD2,TRBV5-6,NA,CASSLVSGRLEQYF,TGTGCCAGCAGCTTGGTTAGCGGGCGTCTTGAGCAGTACTTC
TRBJ1-2,13,TRBD1,TRBV28,NA,CASRRRDSYGYTF,TGTGCCAGCAGGAGACGGGACAGCTATGGCTACACCTTC
TRBJ2-2,16,TRBD2,TRBV7-2,once,CASSLTSGRNTGELFF,TGTGCCAGCAGCCTGACTAGCGGGAGGAACACCGGGGAGCTGTTTTTT
TRBJ1-5,16,TRBD1,TRBV28,few,CASSFGHRGGNQPQHF,TGTGCCAGCAGTTTTGGCCACAGGGGTGGCAATCAGCCCCAGCATTTT
TRBJ2-7,11,NA,TRBV29-1,NA,CSVEQGYEQYF,TGCAGCGTAGAACAGGGTTACGAGCAGTACTTC
TRBJ1-2,13,NA,TRBV18,NA,CASSPTDAQGHTF,TGTGCCAGCTCACCTACCGACGCACAGGGACACACTTTC
TRBJ2-5,17,TRBD1,TRBV27,NA,CASRTRDRGTGGETQYF,TGTGCCAGCAGAACCCGGGACAGGGGGACGGGCGGGGAGACCCAGTACTTC
TRBJ2-3,13,TRBD2,TRBV6-5,NA,CASRSLAGDTQYF,TGTGCCAGCAGGTCCCTAGCGGGAGATACGCAGTATTTT
TRBJ1-1,15,TRBD1,TRBV18,NA,CASSPLRGLGTEAFF,TGTGCCAGCTCGCCCCTAAGGGGGCTCGGCACTGAAGCTTTCTTT
TRBJ2-1,15,TRBD2,TRBV5-1,NA,CASSFTSGSLNEQFF,TGCGCCAGCAGCTTTACTAGCGGGAGCCTCAATGAGCAGTTCTTC
TRBJ2-7,12,NA,TRBV6-1,NA,CASSEGRFEQYF,TGTGCCAGCAGTGAAGGACGGTTTGAGCAGTACTTC